The present T cell receptor beta chain was sequenced within a study of T cells expressing NK-cell markers. Study-level information: Serological testing identified seven of the eight sequenced donors as HCMV-seropositive and one as seronegative. Overall study findings and caveats: Evidence did not settle whether expanded NKG2C+ T cell clones targeted HCMV. Topping the CD3+CD56-NKG2C+ fraction as well were these clonotypes, in a handful of donors.

CDR3 length: 19 amino acids. A 5'RACE template switching approach incorporating UMIs was used to make TCR beta cDNA. TCRdb processed the 5' RACE reads again and assigns one entry to each CDR3 protein, with no DNA. This sample's table reports more than 250,000 distinct CDR3 sequences. As to this clonotype: Antigen: not known.

The sequenced sample was blood T cells: a sorted CD56 or NKG2C T cell subset, CD4+ or CD8+ T cells, or bulk PBMC T cells (not recorded which). This chain uses TRBV21-1 with TRBJ2-3; no DNA is available, so the TRBD2 call from TCRdb remains unchecked. TRBV21-1 is a recognized pseudogene. This receptor was taken from a man between 18 and 35 years old in good health. The CDR3 sequence: CASSKARTSGSNPTDTQYF.